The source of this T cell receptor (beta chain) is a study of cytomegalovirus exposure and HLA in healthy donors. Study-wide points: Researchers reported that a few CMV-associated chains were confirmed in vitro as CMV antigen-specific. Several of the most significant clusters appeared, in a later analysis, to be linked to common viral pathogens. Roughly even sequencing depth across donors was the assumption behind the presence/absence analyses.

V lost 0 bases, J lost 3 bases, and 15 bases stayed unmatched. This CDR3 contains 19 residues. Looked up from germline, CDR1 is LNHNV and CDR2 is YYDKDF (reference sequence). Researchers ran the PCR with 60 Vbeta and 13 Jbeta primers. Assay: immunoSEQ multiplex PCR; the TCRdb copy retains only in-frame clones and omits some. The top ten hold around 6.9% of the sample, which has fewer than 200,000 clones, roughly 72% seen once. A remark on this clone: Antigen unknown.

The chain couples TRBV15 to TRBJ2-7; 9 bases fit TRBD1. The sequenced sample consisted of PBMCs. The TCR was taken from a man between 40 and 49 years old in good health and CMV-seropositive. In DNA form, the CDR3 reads TGTGCCACCAGCAGAGATCTCTTCACATTTGGACAGGGGAACTACGAGCAGTACTTC. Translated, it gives CATSRDLFTFGQGNYEQYF.